This T cell receptor beta chain is drawn from a study of cytomegalovirus exposure and HLA in healthy donors. The ends were cut back, 4 bases at V and 0 bases at J, with 9 bases in the middle. Germline CDR1 and CDR2: SGHTS and YDEGEE. The CDR3 totals 14 residues. In regard to this clone: Its antigen is undetermined.

The PCR employed 60 Vbeta primers together with 13 Jbeta primers. Some clones are missing from TCRdb's copy, which holds only in-frame ones; the method was immunoSEQ multiplex PCR. The sample shows under 200,000 clones, 79% of them seen only once. Broader study findings: Altogether, 164 TCR beta chains were recorded as cytomegalovirus-associated.

This rearrangement joins TRBV5-8 to TRBJ2-3; D might be TRBD1 (5 bases). The source material was PBMCs. The TCR comes from a woman in her forties or fifties in good health and CMV-seronegative. CDR3 DNA: TGTGCCAGCAGCCCGACAGATAGCACAGATACGCAGTATTTT. Its protein is CASSPTDSTDTQYF.